The following is a T cell receptor beta chain sequence with its context. The target antigen is unknown. This sample is drawn from a study of blood T cells in healthy people across ages. Study-wide findings and caveats: It was held that the diversity estimates obtained from one million T cells were underestimates. Greater diversity and more naive CD4+ cells were seen in long-lived donors than in aged donors.

Primed by a sample-barcoded 5' primer and a J-beta primer mix, a second PCR proceeded for 7 to 11 cycles. Each cDNA molecule received a tag from a template-switch adaptor that had 12 random nucleotides. Each of the samples gave a minimum of 3 million paired-end reads that contained CDR3. TCRdb used MiXCR to reprocess the 5' RACE reads, holding one entry per CDR3 protein. The sample records 780,000 or so distinct CDR3 sequences, roughly three fifths being singletons. The CDR3 is made up of 15 amino acids. V was clipped by 6 bases and J by 5 bases, with 19 bases between them. The chain carries TRBV12-3 or TRBV12-4 and TRBJ2-5, with D tentatively TRBD2 (5 bases). This receptor was identified in a man aged 35 to 55 in good health. The source material was blood. CDR3 sequence: CASSRGFALGETQYF. CDR3 in DNA: TGTGCCAGCAGCCGGGGATTCGCCCTGGGGGAGACCCAGTACTTC.